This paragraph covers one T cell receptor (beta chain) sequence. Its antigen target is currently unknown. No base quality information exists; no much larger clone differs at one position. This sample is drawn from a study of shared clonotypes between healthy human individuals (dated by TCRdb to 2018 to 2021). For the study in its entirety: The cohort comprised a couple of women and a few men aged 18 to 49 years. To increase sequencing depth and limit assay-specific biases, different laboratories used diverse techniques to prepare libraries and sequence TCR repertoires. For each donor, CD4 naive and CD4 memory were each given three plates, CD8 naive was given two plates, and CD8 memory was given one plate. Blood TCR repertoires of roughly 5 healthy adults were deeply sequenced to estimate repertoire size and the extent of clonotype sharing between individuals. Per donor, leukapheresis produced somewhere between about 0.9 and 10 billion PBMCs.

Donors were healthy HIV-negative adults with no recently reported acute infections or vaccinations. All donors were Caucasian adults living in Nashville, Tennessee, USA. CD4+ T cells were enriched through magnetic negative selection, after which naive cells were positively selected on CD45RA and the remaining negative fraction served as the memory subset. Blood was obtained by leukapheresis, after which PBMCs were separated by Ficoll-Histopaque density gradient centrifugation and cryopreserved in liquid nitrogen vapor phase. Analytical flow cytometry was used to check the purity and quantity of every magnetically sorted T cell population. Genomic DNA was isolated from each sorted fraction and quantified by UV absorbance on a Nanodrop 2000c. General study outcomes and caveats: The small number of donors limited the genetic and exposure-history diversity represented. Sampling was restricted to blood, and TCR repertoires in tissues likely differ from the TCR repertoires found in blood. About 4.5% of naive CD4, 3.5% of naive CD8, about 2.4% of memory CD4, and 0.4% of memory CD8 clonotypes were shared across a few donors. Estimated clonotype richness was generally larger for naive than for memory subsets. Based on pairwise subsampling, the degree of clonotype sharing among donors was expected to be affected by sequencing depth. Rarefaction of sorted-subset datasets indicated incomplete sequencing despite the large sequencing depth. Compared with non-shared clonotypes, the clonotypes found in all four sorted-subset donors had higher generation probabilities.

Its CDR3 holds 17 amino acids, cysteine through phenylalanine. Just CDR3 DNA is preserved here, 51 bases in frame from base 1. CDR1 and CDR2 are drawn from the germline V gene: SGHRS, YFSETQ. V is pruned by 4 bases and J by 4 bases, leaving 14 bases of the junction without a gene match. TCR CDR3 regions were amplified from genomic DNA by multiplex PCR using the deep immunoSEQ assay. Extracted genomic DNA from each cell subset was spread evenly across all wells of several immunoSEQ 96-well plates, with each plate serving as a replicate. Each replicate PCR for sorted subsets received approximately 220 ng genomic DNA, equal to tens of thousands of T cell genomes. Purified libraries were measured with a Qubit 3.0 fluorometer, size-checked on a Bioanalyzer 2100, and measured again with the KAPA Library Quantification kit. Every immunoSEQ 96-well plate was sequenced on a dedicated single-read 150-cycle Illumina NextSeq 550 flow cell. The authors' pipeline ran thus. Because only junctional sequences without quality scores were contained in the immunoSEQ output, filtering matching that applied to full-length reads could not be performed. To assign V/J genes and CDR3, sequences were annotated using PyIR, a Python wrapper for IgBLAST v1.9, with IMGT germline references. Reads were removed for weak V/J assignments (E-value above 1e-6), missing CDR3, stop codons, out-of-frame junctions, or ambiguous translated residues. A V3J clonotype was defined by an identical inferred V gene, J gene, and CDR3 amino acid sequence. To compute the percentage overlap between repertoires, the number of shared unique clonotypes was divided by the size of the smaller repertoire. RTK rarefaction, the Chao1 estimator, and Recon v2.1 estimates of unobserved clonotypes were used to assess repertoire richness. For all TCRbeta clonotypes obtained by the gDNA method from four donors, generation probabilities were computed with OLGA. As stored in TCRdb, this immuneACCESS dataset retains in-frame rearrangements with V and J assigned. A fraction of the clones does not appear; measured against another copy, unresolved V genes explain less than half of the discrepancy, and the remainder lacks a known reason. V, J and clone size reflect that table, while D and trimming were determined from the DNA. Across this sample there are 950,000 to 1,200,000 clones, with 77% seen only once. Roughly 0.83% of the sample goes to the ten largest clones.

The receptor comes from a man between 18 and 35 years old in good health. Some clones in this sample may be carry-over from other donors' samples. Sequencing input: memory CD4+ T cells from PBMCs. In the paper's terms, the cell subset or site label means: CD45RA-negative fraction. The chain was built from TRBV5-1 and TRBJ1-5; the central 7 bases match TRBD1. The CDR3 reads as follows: CASSQSSPGGTNQPQHF. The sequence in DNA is TGCGCCAGCAGCCAGTCATCCCCAGGGGGAACTAATCAGCCCCAGCATTTT.